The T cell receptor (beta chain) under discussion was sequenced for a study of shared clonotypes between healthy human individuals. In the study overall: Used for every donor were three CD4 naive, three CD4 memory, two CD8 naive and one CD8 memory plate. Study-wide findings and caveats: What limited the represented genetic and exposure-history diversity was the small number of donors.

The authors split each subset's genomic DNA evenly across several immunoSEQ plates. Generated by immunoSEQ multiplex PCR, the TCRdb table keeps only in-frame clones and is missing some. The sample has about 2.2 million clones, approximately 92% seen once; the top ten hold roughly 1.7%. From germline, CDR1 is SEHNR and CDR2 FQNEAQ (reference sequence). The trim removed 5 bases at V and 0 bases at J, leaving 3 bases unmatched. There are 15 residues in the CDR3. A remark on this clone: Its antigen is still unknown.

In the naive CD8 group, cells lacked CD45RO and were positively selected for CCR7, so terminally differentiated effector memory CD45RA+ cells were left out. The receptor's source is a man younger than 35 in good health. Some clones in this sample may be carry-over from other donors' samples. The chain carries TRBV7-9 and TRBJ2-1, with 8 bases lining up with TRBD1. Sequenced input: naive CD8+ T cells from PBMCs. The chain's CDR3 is CASSRGQGSYNEQFF. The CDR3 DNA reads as TGTGCCAGCAGCCGCGGACAGGGCTCCTACAATGAGCAGTTCTTC.